One sample yielded the 24 T cell receptor beta chains listed below, sequenced in a study of blood T cell repertoires in COVID-19 (dated by TCRdb to the early 2020s). Libraries were built with the immunoSEQ multiplex PCR assay. TCRdb provides this immuneACCESS table in a form limited to in-frame rearrangements. Some clones are lacking; in checked studies, under half of them reflect an unresolved V gene, and why the rest are absent is not known. The sample profile shows 100,000 or so clones; roughly 81% of them were found once. The top ten hold approximately 9% of the sample. The sequencing sample was made of peripheral blood. Receptor source: a woman in her 70s with acute or convalescent COVID-19.

The table lists this clone with a count of one. The V gene is TRBV7-9, the J gene TRBJ2-7, with TRBD2 identical over 14 bases. After removal of 5 bases from V and 3 bases from J, the junction contained 6 bases not matched to a gene. The germline V gene encodes CDR1 SEHNR and CDR2 FQNEAQ (reference sequence). There are 16 residues in the CDR3. The CDR3 protein is CASSLLGLAGGYEQYF. CDR3 sequence (DNA): TGTGCCAGCAGCCTCCTCGGACTAGCGGGGGGCTACGAGCAGTACTTC.

This chain links TRBV20-1 with TRBJ1-4; D unresolved. The ends were cut back, 3 bases at V and 7 bases at J, with 6 bases in the middle. CDR1 is DFQATT and CDR2 is SNEGSKA in the germline V gene (reference sequence). This CDR3 is 11 amino acids long. CDR3 residues: CSASPGEKLFF. CDR3 bases: TGCAGTGCTAGCCCCGGTGAAAAACTGTTTTTT.

V usage is TRBV6-2 or TRBV6-3 and J usage is TRBJ1-1, with D tentatively TRBD1 (5 bases). The CDR3 consists of 15 residues. Trimming removed 5 bases at V and 3 bases at J, with 16 bases between. Germline assignment: CDR1 MNHEY and CDR2 SVGEGT. Here the CDR3 DNA reads TGTGCCAGCAGTCCCATTCCAGGGTTCGACACTGAAGCTTTCTTT. Its protein is CASSPIPGFDTEAFF.

The chain combines TRBV5-1 with TRBJ1-2; D perhaps matches TRBD1 (6 bases). Looked up from germline, CDR1 is SGHRS and CDR2 is YFSETQ. The CDR3 loop spans 17 amino acids. Between the trimmed V and J ends, which lost 2 bases and 1 base, there was a span of 18 bases. CDR3 bases: TGCGCCAGCAGCTTAGGACAGTCGGGCGGAGTTAACTATGGCTACACCTTC. This encodes CASSLGQSGGVNYGYTF.

The chain uses TRBV28 and TRBJ2-1, with 7 bases fitting TRBD2. This CDR3 is 15 amino acids long. CDR1 MDHEN and CDR2 SYDVKM come from the germline V gene. The V and J ends lost 7 bases and 4 bases, in that order; junction bases with no gene match: 10. Written as DNA, the CDR3 is TGTGCCAGCAATGGAAATCTAGCGGTTTACAATGAGCAGTTCTTC. Protein sequence: CASNGNLAVYNEQFF.

This chain links TRBV27 with TRBJ1-1, with 8 bases lining up with TRBD1. The CDR3 contains 17 residues. Germline V CDR1 and CDR2: MNHEY, SMNVEV (reference sequence). V shed 5 bases, J shed 0 bases, and the junction held 11 bases outside the gene matches. CDR3 coding DNA: TGTGCCAGCAGTACGAGGACAGGGCTAACCCTGAACACTGAAGCTTTCTTT. Amino acid sequence: CASSTRTGLTLNTEAFF.

In its sample, this clone was seen a few times. The chain combines TRBV7-9 with TRBJ2-3, with TRBD2 matching 8 bases. Germline values: CDR1 SEHNR, CDR2 FQNEAQ (reference sequence). This CDR3 comprises 18 residues. J was trimmed by 0 bases and V by 1 base; bases with no gene match: 9. CDR3 bases: TGTGCCAGCAGCTTAGGAAGCGGGGGTTCCACTAGCACAGATACGCAGTATTTT. Translating it yields CASSLGSGGSTSTDTQYF.

The V and J genes are TRBV2 and TRBJ1-1; a weak D match, TRBD1 (6 bases). The CDR3 has 17 residues. CDR1 SNHLY and CDR2 FYNNEI come from the germline V gene. V was cut by 6 bases and J by 3 bases, with 23 bases left in between. The CDR3: CASRGPGTTKLDTEAFF. CDR3 sequence (DNA): TGTGCCAGCAGAGGACCCGGGACAACTAAGCTGGACACTGAAGCTTTCTTT. Full variable domain (missing parts from reference TRBV2 and TRBJ1-1): EPEVTQTPSHQVTQMGQEVILRCVPISNHLYFYWYRQILGQKVEFLVSFYNNEISEKSEIFDDQFSVERPDGSNFTLKIRSTKLEDSAMYFCASRGPGTTKLDTEAFFGQGTRLTVV.

The genes are TRBV4-2 and TRBJ2-2, with D maybe TRBD2 (7 bases). V lost 1 base and J lost 3, with 12 bases in between. The length of the CDR3 is 16 residues. Germline V CDR1 and CDR2: LGHNA, YNFKEQ. The CDR3 protein is CASSQGEGQDTGELFF. The CDR3 DNA reads TGTGCCAGCAGCCAAGGGGAGGGACAAGACACCGGGGAGCTGTTTTTT.

V gene TRBV6-1 combines with J gene TRBJ1-6; TRBD1 agrees at 8 bases. Germline V gives CDR1 MNHNS, CDR2 SASEGT. This CDR3 contains 17 residues. J was trimmed by 3 bases and V by 2 bases; bases with no gene match: 6. CDR3: CASSETSGGVYNSPLHF. CDR3 nucleotide sequence: TGTGCCAGCAGTGAAACGTCAGGGGGCGTCTATAATTCACCCCTCCACTTT.

In nucleotides, the CDR3 is TGTGCCAGTAGTCACAGCCCATATGGCTACACCTTC. This encodes CASSHSPYGYTF. V and J are TRBV19 and TRBJ1-2; D gene ambiguous. Germline CDR1 and CDR2: LNHDA and SQIVND (reference sequence). The germline V and J ends were trimmed by 5 bases and 5 bases, with 9 bases remaining between them. This CDR3 has 12 amino acids.

The CDR3 nucleotides read TGTGCCAGCAGCTTAGGTAGCGGGTACAATGAGCAGTTCTTC. Translating it yields CASSLGSGYNEQFF. The chain carries TRBV7-2 and TRBJ2-1, with 7 bases identical to TRBD2. This CDR3 contains 14 residues. Looked up from germline, CDR1 is SGHTA and CDR2 is FQGNSA. V was clipped by 1 base and J by 4 bases; unmatched bases: 1.

The chain uses TRBV5-5 and TRBJ1-1; TRBD1 is a possible D gene (6 bases). CDR1 SGHKS and CDR2 YYEKEE come from the germline V gene (reference sequence). CDR3 length: 12 amino acids. V shed 4 bases and J shed 3 bases, with 7 bases lying between them. The CDR3 nucleotides read TGTGCCAGCAGCCAGGGGTACACTGAAGCTTTCTTT. Translating it yields CASSQGYTEAFF.

V is TRBV27 and J is TRBJ1-1; D gene unclear. The CDR3 has 13 residues. Trimming shortened V by 6 bases and J by 2 bases, and 10 bases separated the two germline ends. CDR1 is MNHEY, CDR2 SMNVEV, per germline (reference sequence). CDR3 DNA: TGTGCCAGCAGCCCCTTGAGAAACACTGAAGCTTTCTTT. Translation gives CASSPLRNTEAFF.

This sequence joins TRBV28 and TRBJ2-5, with 9 nucleotides matching TRBD1. Trimming at V came to 5 bases and at J to 4 bases, leaving 11 bases not matched to a gene. The CDR3 is 16 residues long. CDR1 is MDHEN, CDR2 SYDVKM, per germline. The CDR3 DNA is TGTGCCAGCAGTACACCCCACGGGACAGGGCTAGAGACCCAGTACTTC. Translating gives CASSTPHGTGLETQYF. The full variable domain, rest sourced from reference TRBV28 and TRBJ2-5, is DVKVTQSSRYLVKRTGEKVFLECVQDMDHENMFWYRQDPGLGLRLIYFSYDVKMKEKGDIPEGYSVSREKKERFSLILESASTNQTSMYLCASSTPHGTGLETQYFGPGTRLLVL.

The rearrangement joins TRBV4-1 to TRBJ1-2, with D uncertain. The CDR3 extends over 15 amino acids. Germline CDR1 is MGHRA and CDR2 is YSYEKL. The ends were cut back, 0 bases at V and 11 bases at J, with 19 bases in the middle. CDR3 protein: CASSQEYPGLKWYTF. Written as DNA, the CDR3 is TGCGCCAGCAGCCAAGAATACCCGGGTCTAAAGTGGTACACCTTC.

The rearrangement uses TRBV4-2 and TRBJ2-5; 9 nucleotides align to TRBD2. CDR3 length: 16 amino acids. Germline CDR1 reads LGHNA; CDR2 reads YNFKEQ. Germline trimming cut 1 base from V and 2 bases from J; bases unmatched to any gene: 5. In DNA form, the CDR3 reads TGTGCCAGCAGCCAAGGACTAGCGGTCTTTCAAGAGACCCAGTACTTC. This gives the protein CASSQGLAVFQETQYF.

This clone was counted only a few times. The chain employs TRBV6-2 or TRBV6-3 and TRBJ2-1, with TRBD2 identical over 7 bases. The CDR3 loop spans 15 amino acids. V shed 5 bases and J 0 bases; nucleotides not matched to a gene: 4. Germline V gene data show CDR1 as MNHEY and CDR2 as SVGEGT. CDR3: CASSLADSSYNEQFF. For the CDR3, the DNA is TGTGCCAGCAGTCTAGCGGATAGCTCCTACAATGAGCAGTTCTTC.

The chain recombines TRBV5-1 with TRBJ1-1; 7 nucleotides agree with TRBD1. Germline CDR1 SGHRS, CDR2 YFSETQ. The CDR3 sequence is 15 residues long. The trim removed 2 bases at V and 7 bases at J, leaving 11 bases unmatched. The CDR3 sequence: CASSFRDRDGIEAFF. The CDR3 DNA follows: TGCGCCAGCAGCTTTCGAGACAGGGATGGGATTGAAGCTTTCTTT.

V and J are TRBV9 and TRBJ2-3, with D possibly TRBD1 on 5 matching bases. Trimming cost V 4 bases and J 2 bases, with 8 bases left between them. This CDR3 is built from 13 residues. Looked up from germline, CDR1 is SGDLS and CDR2 is YYNGEE. The CDR3 sequence is CASSPDNTDTQYF. CDR3 in DNA: TGTGCCAGCAGCCCGGACAACACAGATACGCAGTATTTT.

The CDR3 is CASRVRGGNYEQYF. For the CDR3, the DNA is TGTGCCAGCAGAGTTAGGGGGGGTAACTACGAGCAGTACTTC. The chain employs TRBV6-5 and TRBJ2-7; weak D call: TRBD2 (7 bases). The ends were cut back, 6 bases at V and 3 bases at J, with 15 bases in the middle. The CDR3 sequence is 14 residues long. Germline values: CDR1 MNHEY, CDR2 SVGAGI.

The chain links TRBV5-4 to TRBJ2-5; TRBD2 matches at 8 bases. This CDR3 contains 16 residues. The V gene's germline CDR1 is SGHNT and CDR2 YYREEE (reference sequence). The J segment lost 8 bases and the V segment lost 4 bases, leaving 16 bases of the junction unmatched. For the CDR3, the DNA is TGTGCCAGCAGCCCCCAACTAGCGGACGTACCAAGTACCCAGTACTTC. Protein: CASSPQLADVPSTQYF.

V is TRBV28 and J is TRBJ2-7; 8 nucleotides match TRBD1. Trimming took 6 bases from V and 2 from J; bases not matched to a gene: 9. The CDR3 runs 15 residues. Germline V gene sequence: CDR1 MDHEN, CDR2 SYDVKM. As DNA, the CDR3 is TGTGCCAGCAGAAACCGACAGGGGCCGACCTACGAGCAGTACTTC. This translates into CASRNRQGPTYEQYF.

This clone was detected once. The chain combines TRBV4-3 with TRBJ2-3, with D possibly being TRBD2 (6 bases). The CDR3 loop spans 17 amino acids. Trimming stripped 0 bases from V and 2 bases from J, with 15 bases between. Per the germline V gene, CDR1 is LGHNA and CDR2 is YSLEER. Here the CDR3 DNA reads TGCGCCAGCAGCCAAGATTTGGAGGGCGCAGACACAGATACGCAGTATTTT. As protein: CASSQDLEGADTDTQYF.